The rows below give T cell receptor beta chains drawn from one sample of a study of T-cell memory formation after mild COVID-19. TCRdb re-called the 5' RACE reads with MiXCR, one entry per CDR3 protein. The sample shows some 210,000 distinct CDR3 sequences, about 11% of them seen only once. What was sequenced was PBMCs or a T cell subset sorted from them (not recorded which). These receptors originate from a young man who had mild COVID-19 (a few samples of this study predate the infection). Cell type and time point are not known. The CDR3 runs from the conserved cysteine through the conserved F or W.

V	J	CDR3
TRBV12-3/TRBV12-4	TRBJ1-4	CASTPNRGHREKLFF
TRBV5-1	TRBJ1-2	CASSLNPGTQRGYTF
TRBV4-3	TRBJ1-2	CASSRTGFSGVGGYTF
TRBV9	TRBJ2-5	CASSVGGEGETQYF
TRBV6-6	TRBJ1-1	CASSYGTGNTEAFF
TRBV14	TRBJ1-4	CASSLRDRQQKLFF
TRBV4-1	TRBJ1-5	CASSPFLRDPRPQHF
TRBV5-1	TRBJ2-1	CASSALTSGGAREQFF
TRBV29-1	TRBJ1-2	CSVDAGGKRYGYTF
TRBV4-3	TRBJ2-7	CASSQEGLGHYEQYF
TRBV6-6	TRBJ2-7	CASSLAGSSKEQYF
TRBV4-1	TRBJ2-5	CASSQAGAGGGETQYF
TRBV7-2	TRBJ1-3	CASTIQAPSGNTIYF
TRBV3-1	TRBJ2-5	CASSHLGAAQETQYF
TRBV5-1	TRBJ2-1	CASSLEGGDYNEQFF
TRBV5-1	TRBJ2-3	CASGQQGDTQYF
TRBV4-3	TRBJ2-2	CASSPGGLTYGELFF
TRBV7-9	TRBJ2-1	CASSLARASGGARNEQFF
TRBV5-1	TRBJ1-2	CASSLGEGSNYGYTF
TRBV5-1	TRBJ1-2	CASSIGDGYTF
TRBV7-9	TRBJ2-2	CASSLMGQNTGELFF
TRBV23-1	TRBJ1-1	CASSSGQSNTEAFF
TRBV5-1	TRBJ2-7	CASTGQSYEQYF
TRBV6-5	TRBJ1-6	CASRTANSPLHF
TRBV4-3	TRBJ1-6	CASSQGHTGANSPLHF
TRBV29-1	TRBJ1-1	CSPLRVNTEAFF
TRBV20-1	TRBJ2-2	CSARRGGVTGELFF
TRBV27	TRBJ1-4	CASSPGTPWKEKLFF
TRBV6-2/TRBV6-3	TRBJ1-1	CASSYDGWTEAFF
TRBV12-3/TRBV12-4	TRBJ2-3	CASSATGTTQYF
TRBV5-1	TRBJ1-2	CASSSTGQGTNYGYTF
TRBV20-1	TRBJ2-3	CSARGSRLAGELDTQYF
TRBV20-1	TRBJ2-3	CSASRNGGAGDTQYF
TRBV5-1	TRBJ2-5	CASSTRDREETQYF
TRBV7-2	TRBJ2-2	CASSRNRHTGELFF
TRBV18	TRBJ2-3	CASSPMGGLIDTQYF
TRBV18	TRBJ1-3	CASSPGPLINTIYF
TRBV27	TRBJ1-5	CASSLSVTYSNQPQHF
TRBV6-4	TRBJ1-5	CASSDALANQPQHF
TRBV28	TRBJ1-5	CASGGTNQPQHF
TRBV2	TRBJ1-1	CASSASVGDTEAFF
TRBV7-9	TRBJ2-1	CASSLAAGGYNEQFF
TRBV18	TRBJ2-5	CASSPLSETQYF
TRBV11-2	TRBJ2-1	CASSKRPSDDNEQFF
TRBV6-1	TRBJ2-5	CASRAILQGLGEETQYF
TRBV7-8	TRBJ2-3	CASRTGAADTQYF
TRBV18	TRBJ1-2	CASSPDGARLRSAFNYGYTF
TRBV20-1	TRBJ1-4	CSARGAGLDEKLFF
TRBV4-1	TRBJ1-6	CASSQDLIRQSSYNSPLHF
TRBV10-3	TRBJ2-3	CAISESITDTQYF
TRBV11-2	TRBJ2-7	CASSPRDKGYEQYF
TRBV5-1	TRBJ2-4	CASRLVYQAKNIQYF
TRBV12-3/TRBV12-4	TRBJ1-1	CASTQNMNTEAFF
TRBV6-2/TRBV6-3	TRBJ2-6	CASSYGGAGANVLTF
TRBV11-2	TRBJ1-2	CASSSGTHLELGYTF
TRBV7-2	TRBJ1-1	CASSSGQLGRAFF
TRBV5-1	TRBJ1-2	CASSPRVFYGYTF
TRBV20-1	TRBJ1-2	CSAGTGAHYGYTF
TRBV5-4	TRBJ2-3	CASSPGGPDTQYF
TRBV28	TRBJ2-1	CASVAPGLIYNEQFF